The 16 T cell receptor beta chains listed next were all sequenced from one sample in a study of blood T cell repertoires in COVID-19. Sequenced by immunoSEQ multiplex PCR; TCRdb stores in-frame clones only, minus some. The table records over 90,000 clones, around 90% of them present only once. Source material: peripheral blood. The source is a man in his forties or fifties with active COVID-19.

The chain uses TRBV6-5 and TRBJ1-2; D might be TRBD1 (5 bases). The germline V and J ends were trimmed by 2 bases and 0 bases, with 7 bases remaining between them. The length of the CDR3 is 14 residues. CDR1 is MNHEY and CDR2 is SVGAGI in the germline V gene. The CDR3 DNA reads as TGTGCCAGCAGTTACACAGGAGCTAACTATGGCTACACCTTC. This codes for CASSYTGANYGYTF.

As DNA, the CDR3 is TGTGCCAGCAGCTTATATTCGGGGAGGGGTGTGAACACTGAAGCTTTCTTT. It yields the protein CASSLYSGRGVNTEAFF. The chain recombines TRBV7-2 with TRBJ1-1; possible D gene TRBD1, 5 bases. Trimming took 2 bases from V and 0 from J, leaving 16 bases between them. The CDR3 has 17 amino acids. Looked up from germline, CDR1 is SGHTA and CDR2 is FQGNSA. Complete variable domain (other parts from reference TRBV7-2 and TRBJ1-1): GAGVSQSPSNKVTEKGKDVELRCDPISGHTALYWYRQSLGQGLEFLIYFQGNSAPDKSGLPSDRFSAERTGGSVSTLTIQRTQQEDSAVYLCASSLYSGRGVNTEAFFGQGTRLTVV.

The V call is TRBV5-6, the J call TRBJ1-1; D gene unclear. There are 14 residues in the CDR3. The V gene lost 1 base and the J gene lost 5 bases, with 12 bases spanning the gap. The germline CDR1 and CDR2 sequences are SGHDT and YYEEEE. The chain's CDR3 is CASSLSPGGTEAFF. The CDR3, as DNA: TGTGCCAGCAGCTTGTCCCCGGGAGGGACTGAAGCTTTCTTT.

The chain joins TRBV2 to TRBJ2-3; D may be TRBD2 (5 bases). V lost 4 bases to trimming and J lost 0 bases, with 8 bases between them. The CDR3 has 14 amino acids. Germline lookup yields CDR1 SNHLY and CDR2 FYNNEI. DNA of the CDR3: TGTGCCAGCAGTGCACGGACTAGCACAGATACGCAGTATTTT. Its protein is CASSARTSTDTQYF.

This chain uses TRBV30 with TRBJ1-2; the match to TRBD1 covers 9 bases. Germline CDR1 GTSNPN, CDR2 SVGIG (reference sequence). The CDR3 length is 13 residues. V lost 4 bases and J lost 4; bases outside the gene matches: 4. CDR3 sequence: CAWMGTGLYGYTF. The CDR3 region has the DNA TGTGCCTGGATGGGGACAGGGCTCTATGGCTACACCTTC.

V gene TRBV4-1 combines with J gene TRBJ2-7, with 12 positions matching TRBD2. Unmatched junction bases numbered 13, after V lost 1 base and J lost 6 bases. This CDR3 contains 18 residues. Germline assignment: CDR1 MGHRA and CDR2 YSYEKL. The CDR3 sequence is CASSQGRLAGALQGEQYF. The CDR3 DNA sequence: TGCGCCAGCAGCCAAGGGCGACTAGCGGGGGCCCTGCAAGGCGAGCAGTACTTC.

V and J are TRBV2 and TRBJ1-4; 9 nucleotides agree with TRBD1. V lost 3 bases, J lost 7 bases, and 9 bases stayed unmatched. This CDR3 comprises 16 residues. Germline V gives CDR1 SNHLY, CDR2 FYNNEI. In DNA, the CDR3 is TGTGCCAGCAGTGAGCACAGGGGGCGACCCGGTGAAAAACTGTTTTTT. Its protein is CASSEHRGRPGEKLFF. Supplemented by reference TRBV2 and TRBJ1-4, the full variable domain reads EPEVTQTPSHQVTQMGQEVILRCVPISNHLYFYWYRQILGQKVEFLVSFYNNEISEKSEIFDDQFSVERPDGSNFTLKIRSTKLEDSAMYFCASSEHRGRPGEKLFFGSGTQLSVL.

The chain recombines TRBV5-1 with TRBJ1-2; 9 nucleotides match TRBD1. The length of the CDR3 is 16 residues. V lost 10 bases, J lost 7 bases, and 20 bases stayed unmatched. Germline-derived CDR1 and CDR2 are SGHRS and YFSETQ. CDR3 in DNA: TGCGCCTCTCGGGCCATTGATTTCGGGACAGGGTCTGGCTACACCTTC. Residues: CASRAIDFGTGSGYTF. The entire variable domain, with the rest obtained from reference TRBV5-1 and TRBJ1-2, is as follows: KAGVTQTPRYLIKTRGQQVTLSCSPISGHRSVSWYQQTPGQGLQFLFEYFSETQRNKGNFPGRFSGRQFSNSRSEMNVSTLELGDSALYLCASRAIDFGTGSGYTFGSGTRLTVV.

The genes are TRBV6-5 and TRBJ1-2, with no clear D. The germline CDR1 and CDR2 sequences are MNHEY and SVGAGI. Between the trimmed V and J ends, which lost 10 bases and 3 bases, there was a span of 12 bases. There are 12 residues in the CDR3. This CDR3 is CATTEAHYGYTF. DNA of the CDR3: TGTGCCACCACGGAGGCGCACTATGGCTACACCTTC.

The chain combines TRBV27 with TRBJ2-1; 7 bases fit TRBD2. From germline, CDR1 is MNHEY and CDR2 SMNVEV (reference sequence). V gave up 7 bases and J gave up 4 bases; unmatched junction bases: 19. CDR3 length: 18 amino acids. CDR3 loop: CASTLRVIAGGLYNEQFF. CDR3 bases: TGTGCCAGCACCCTACGGGTTATAGCGGGCGGCCTTTACAATGAGCAGTTCTTC.

CDR3 sequence (DNA): TGTGCCAGCAGCCCCGGGTCCTTCACCGGGGAGCTGTTTTTT. This translates into CASSPGSFTGELFF. J is TRBJ2-2 and V is TRBV11-3; D remains unclear. The CDR3 has 14 residues. CDR1 is SGHNT and CDR2 is YENEEA in the germline V gene. Trimming shortened V by 5 bases and J by 4 bases, and 11 bases separated the two germline ends. The full variable domain, rest sourced from reference TRBV11-3 and TRBJ2-2, is EAGVVQSPRYKIIEKKQPVAFWCNPISGHNTLYWYLQNLGQGPELLIRYENEEAVDDSQLPKDRFSAERLKGVDSTLKIQPAELGDSAVYLCASSPGSFTGELFFGEGSRLTVL.

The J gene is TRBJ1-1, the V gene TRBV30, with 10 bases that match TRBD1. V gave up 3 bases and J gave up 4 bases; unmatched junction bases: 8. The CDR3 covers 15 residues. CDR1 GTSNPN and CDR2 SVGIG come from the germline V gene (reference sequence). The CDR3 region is CAWSVLGQGGTEAFF. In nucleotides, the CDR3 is TGTGCCTGGAGCGTATTAGGACAGGGGGGCACTGAAGCTTTCTTT.

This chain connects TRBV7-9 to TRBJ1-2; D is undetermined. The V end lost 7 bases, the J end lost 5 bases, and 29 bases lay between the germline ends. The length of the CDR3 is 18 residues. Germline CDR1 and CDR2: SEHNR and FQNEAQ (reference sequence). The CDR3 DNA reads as TGTGCCAGCACCATGACTAGGCCTTCTTCAAAGCGGATGTATGGCTACACCTTC. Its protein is CASTMTRPSSKRMYGYTF.

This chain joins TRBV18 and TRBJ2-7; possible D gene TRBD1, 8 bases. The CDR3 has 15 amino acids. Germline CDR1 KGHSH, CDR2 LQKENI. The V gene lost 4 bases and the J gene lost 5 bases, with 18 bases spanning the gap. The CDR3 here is CASSLGGTGSNEQYF. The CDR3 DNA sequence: TGTGCCAGCTCACTCGGGGGGACAGGATCAAACGAGCAGTACTTC.

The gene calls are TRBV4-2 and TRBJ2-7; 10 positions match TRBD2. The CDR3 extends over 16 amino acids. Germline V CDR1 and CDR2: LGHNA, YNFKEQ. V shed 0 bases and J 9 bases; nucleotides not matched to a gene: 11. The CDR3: CASSQDSAAGGAAQYF. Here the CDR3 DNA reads TGTGCCAGCAGCCAAGATTCAGCAGCGGGGGGGGCCGCGCAGTACTTC.

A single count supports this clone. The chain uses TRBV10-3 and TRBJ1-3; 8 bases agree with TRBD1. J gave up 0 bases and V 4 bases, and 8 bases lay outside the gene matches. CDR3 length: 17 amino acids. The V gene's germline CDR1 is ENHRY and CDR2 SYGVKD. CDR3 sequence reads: CAISGNPGGRSGNTIYF. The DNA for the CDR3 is TGTGCCATCAGTGGAAACCCAGGGGGCCGCTCTGGAAACACCATATATTTT.